Presented here are 5 T cell receptor beta chains from one specimen sequenced in a study of blood T cells in healthy people across ages. For the second PCR, which ran for roughly 6 to 12 cycles, a sample-barcoded 5' primer and a J-beta primer mix were used. TCRdb independently ran MiXCR on the 5' RACE reads; one entry per CDR3 protein. The sample has around 1,100,000 distinct CDR3 sequences; around two fifths are singletons. Sequenced material: blood. The receptors come from a man aged 18 to 35 in good health.

The gene calls are TRBV7-9 and TRBJ2-3; D assignment may be TRBD1 or TRBD2 (5 bases each). V was cut by 1 base and J by 1 base, with 9 bases left in between. The germline CDR1 and CDR2 sequences are SEHNR and FQNEAQ (reference sequence). The CDR3 is 15 residues long. CDR3 sequence reads: CASSLGGMGTDTQYF. The CDR3 region has the DNA TGTGCCAGCAGCTTAGGGGGGATGGGCACAGATACGCAGTATTTT.

Many counts were recorded for this clonotype. The chain carries TRBV15 and TRBJ2-1; D is unresolved. CDR1 is LNHNV, CDR2 YYDKDF, per germline (reference sequence). This CDR3 region has 14 residues. Between the trimmed V and J ends, which lost 0 bases and 4 bases, there was a span of 7 bases. CDR3 sequence reads: CATSRELTYNEQFF. The CDR3, as DNA: TGTGCCACCAGCAGAGAACTCACATACAATGAGCAGTTCTTC.

This clonotype was picked up a small number of times. The rearrangement links TRBV6-1 to TRBJ1-2; tentative D call: TRBD1 (6 bases). Germline CDR1 reads MNHNS; CDR2 reads SASEGT. The CDR3 has 14 amino acids. V lost 3 bases to trimming and J lost 6 bases, with 14 bases between them. The CDR3 here is CASSELWGPNGYTF. The CDR3 coding sequence is TGTGCCAGCAGTGAGCTGTGGGGGCCGAATGGCTACACCTTC.

The V gene is TRBV12-3 or TRBV12-4, the J gene TRBJ2-5; D gene uncertain. The CDR3 contains 13 residues. Trimming took 3 bases from V and 2 from J, leaving 7 bases between them. CDR3 nucleotides: TGTGCCAGCAGTTTTAAGGGACAAGAGACCCAGTACTTC. Translation gives CASSFKGQETQYF.

This clonotype was recorded once. This sequence joins TRBV28 and TRBJ2-3; D uncertain. The CDR3 length is 12 residues. Germline-derived CDR1 and CDR2 are MDHEN and SYDVKM. Trimming cost V 6 bases and J 5 bases, with 9 bases left between them. The CDR3, as DNA: TGTGCCAGCAGCACCCTGATAGATACGCAGTATTTT. Translated, it gives CASSTLIDTQYF.